This TCR beta chain was profiled in a study of shared clonotypes between healthy human individuals. General observations from the study: Naive subsets, compared against memory subsets, generally had larger estimated richness values.

It was into CD45RA+ naive and CD45RA-negative memory subsets that the CD4+ cells were split. The assay was run at deep level. Measured with immunoSEQ multiplex PCR; TCRdb has only the in-frame clones, and not every one. Of 2 million to 2.5 million clones listed, approximately 95% were seen once; the top ten hold approximately 0.13%. This clone was detected once. Its matching antigen is unknown. V was trimmed by 2 bases and J by 1 base, leaving 9 bases between them. The CDR3 runs 14 residues. Germline lookup yields CDR1 SGHRS and CDR2 YFSETQ. The chain carries TRBV5-1 and TRBJ1-1; unclear D gene. The clonotype originates from a man between 18 and 35 years old in good health. The sequencing sample was made of naive CD4+ T cells sorted from blood. Regarding subset: CD45RA+ positively selected. Written as DNA, the CDR3 is TGCGCCAGCAGCTTCGAGGGAGGGAACACTGAAGCTTTCTTT. It specifies CASSFEGGNTEAFF.